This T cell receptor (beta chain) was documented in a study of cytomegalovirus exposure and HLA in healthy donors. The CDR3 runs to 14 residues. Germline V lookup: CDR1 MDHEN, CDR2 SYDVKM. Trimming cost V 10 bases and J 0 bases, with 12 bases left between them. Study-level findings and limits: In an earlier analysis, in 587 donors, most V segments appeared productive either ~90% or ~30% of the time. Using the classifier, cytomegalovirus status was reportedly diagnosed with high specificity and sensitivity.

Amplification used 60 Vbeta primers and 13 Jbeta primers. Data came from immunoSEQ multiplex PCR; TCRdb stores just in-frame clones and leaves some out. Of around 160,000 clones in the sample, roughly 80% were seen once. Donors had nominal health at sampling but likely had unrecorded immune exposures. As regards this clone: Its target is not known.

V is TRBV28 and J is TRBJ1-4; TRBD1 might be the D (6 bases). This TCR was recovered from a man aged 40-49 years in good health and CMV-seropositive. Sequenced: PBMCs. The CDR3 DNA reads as TGTGCCATCACAACAGGGTCAACTAATGAAAAACTGTTTTTT. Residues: CAITTGSTNEKLFF.